Following are 6 T cell receptor beta chains from one sample sequenced in a study of cytomegalovirus exposure and HLA in healthy donors. The PCR ran on 60 Vbeta and 13 Jbeta primers. Profiling relied on immunoSEQ multiplex PCR, and the TCRdb table lists in-frame clones only, not all of them. The sample lists approximately 100,000 clones; around 75% were seen once. The specimen was PBMCs. The receptors shown here come from a male donor in good health and CMV-seropositive.

This clone was found a few times. The V and J genes are TRBV5-4 and TRBJ1-2; unclear D gene. CDR1 and CDR2 from the germline V gene are SGHNT and YYREEE (reference sequence). The CDR3 contains 17 residues. Between the trimmed V and J ends, which lost 0 bases and 3 bases, there was a span of 18 bases. The DNA for the CDR3 is TGTGCCAGCAGCTTGGCTGCATGGACGGCCGGGGACTATGGCTACACCTTC. Translation gives CASSLAAWTAGDYGYTF. Together with reference TRBV5-4 and TRBJ1-2, the CDR3 gives the full variable domain: ETGVTQSPTHLIKTRGQQVTLRCSSQSGHNTVSWYQQALGQGPQFIFQYYREEENGRGNFPPRFSGLQFPNYSSELNVNALELDDSALYLCASSLAAWTAGDYGYTFGSGTRLTVV.

About this clone itself: At one end the junction does not follow the germline gene, possibly because of a read error. The chain has TRBV29-1 and TRBJ2-2; TRBD1 might be the D (7 bases). Per germline, CDR1 SQVTM and CDR2 ANQGSEA. The CDR3 is 15 amino acids. This CDR3 reads CSVVIQGRVGGKLFF. DNA of the CDR3: TGCAGCGTTGTGATACAGGGGCGGGTCGGCGGGAAGCTGTTTTTT.

This chain connects TRBV19 to TRBJ1-1; D is unresolved. The CDR3 extends over 13 amino acids. Between the trimmed V and J ends, which lost 7 bases and 1 base, there was a span of 10 bases. Germline V gene sequence: CDR1 LNHDA, CDR2 SQIVND (reference sequence). The chain's CDR3 is CASNTRRNTEAFF. Here the CDR3 DNA reads TGTGCCAGTAATACGCGGAGGAACACTGAAGCTTTCTTT.

This clone was detected a few times. The rearrangement links TRBV7-2 to TRBJ2-5; 10 nucleotides line up with TRBD2. CDR3 length: 15 residues. The V and J ends lost 1 base and 4 bases, in that order; junction bases with no gene match: 3. Germline CDR1 reads SGHTA; CDR2 reads FQGNSA. The CDR3 sequence is CASSLEWTSGETQYF. Here the CDR3 DNA reads TGTGCCAGCAGCTTAGAATGGACTAGCGGAGAGACCCAGTACTTC.

This clone was seen many times. This chain joins TRBV6-1 and TRBJ1-2; D gene ambiguous. The CDR3 is 13 residues long. Between the trimmed V and J ends, which lost 6 bases and 5 bases, there was a span of 13 bases. Germline loops: CDR1 MNHNS, CDR2 SASEGT. CDR3 region: CASRGAPLYGYTF. CDR3 nucleotides: TGTGCCAGCAGGGGAGCGCCCCTATATGGCTACACCTTC.

This sequence joins TRBV9 and TRBJ1-2; D is possibly TRBD1 (6 bases). Germline V gene sequence: CDR1 SGDLS, CDR2 YYNGEE. CDR3 length: 14 residues. Trimming shortened V by 4 bases and J by 7 bases, and 17 bases separated the two germline ends. The chain's CDR3 is CASSLPGGASGYTF. The CDR3, as DNA: TGTGCCAGCAGCCTCCCCGGGGGGGCTAGTGGCTACACCTTC.